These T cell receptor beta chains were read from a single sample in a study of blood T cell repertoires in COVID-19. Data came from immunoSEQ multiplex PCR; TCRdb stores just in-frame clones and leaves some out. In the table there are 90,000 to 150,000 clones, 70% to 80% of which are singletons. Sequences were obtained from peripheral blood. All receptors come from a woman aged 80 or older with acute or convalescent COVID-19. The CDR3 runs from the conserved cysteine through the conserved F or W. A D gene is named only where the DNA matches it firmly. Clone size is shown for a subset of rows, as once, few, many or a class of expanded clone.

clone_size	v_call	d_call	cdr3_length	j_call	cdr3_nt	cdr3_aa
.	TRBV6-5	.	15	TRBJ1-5	TGTGCCAGCAGTTACTCTTCGAGGGGCAATCAGCCCCAGCATTTT	CASSYSSRGNQPQHF
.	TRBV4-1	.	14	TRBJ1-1	TGCGCCAGCAGCCAAGTAGCAGGGGAGACTGAAGCTTTCTTT	CASSQVAGETEAFF
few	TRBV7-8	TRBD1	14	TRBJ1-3	TGTGCCAGCAGCTACAGGGGATCTGGAAACACCATATATTTT	CASSYRGSGNTIYF
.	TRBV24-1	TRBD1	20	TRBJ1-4	TGTGCCACCAGTGACCGACAGACAGGGGGCCGTCCTATTTATACTGAAAAACTGTTTTTT	CATSDRQTGGRPIYTEKLFF
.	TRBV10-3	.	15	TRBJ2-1	TGTGCCATCAGTGATTTAACGAGCTCCTACAATGAGCAGTTCTTC	CAISDLTSSYNEQFF
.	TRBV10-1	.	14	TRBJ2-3	TGCGCCAGCAGTCCTACAGTGAGCACAGATACGCAGTATTTT	CASSPTVSTDTQYF
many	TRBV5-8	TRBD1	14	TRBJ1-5	TGTGCCAGCAGCCGGACAGGGGTCGGTCAGCCCCAGCATTTT	CASSRTGVGQPQHF
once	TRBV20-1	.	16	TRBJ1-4	TGCAGTGCTAGTCCCACTATGACGAAAACTAATGAAAAACTGTTTTTT	CSASPTMTKTNEKLFF
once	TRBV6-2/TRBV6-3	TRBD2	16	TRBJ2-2	TGTGCCAGCAGTTGGAGACTAGCGGGCAACACCGGGGAGCTGTTTTTT	CASSWRLAGNTGELFF
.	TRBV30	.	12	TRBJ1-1	TGTGCCTGGAGGACTGTGAACACTGAAGCTTTCTTT	CAWRTVNTEAFF
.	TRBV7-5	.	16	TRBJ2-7	TGTGCCAGAAGAAATAGGGACAGGTCTCTCTCCTACGAGCAGTACTTC	CARRNRDRSLSYEQYF
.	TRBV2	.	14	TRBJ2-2	TGTGCCAGCAGTGAAGGCAGTAACACCGGGGAGCTGTTTTTT	CASSEGSNTGELFF
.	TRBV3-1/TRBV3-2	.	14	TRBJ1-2	TGTGCCAGCAGCCTATGGGACGGGAGTGTAGGCTACACCTTC	CASSLWDGSVGYTF